These 28 T cell receptor beta chains were all obtained from the same sample, sequenced in a study of CD8+ T cells in alopecia areata. Following RNA extraction, reverse transcription yielded cDNA that acted as the sequencing template. Sequenced by immunoSEQ multiplex PCR; TCRdb stores in-frame clones only, minus some. In the table there are around 290,000 clones, roughly 60% of which are singletons. Treatment here: oral pan-JAK inhibitor, 5-10 mg twice daily. This sample comprised CD4+ T cells sorted from blood, obtained at week 24, from a patient treated with tofacitinib. The source of these receptors is a human donor with alopecia areata.

V gene TRBV7-2 combines with J gene TRBJ2-5; TRBD2 is a possible D gene (5 bases). Per germline, CDR1 SGHTA and CDR2 FQGNSA. The CDR3 is 18 residues long. V gave up 2 bases and J gave up 7 bases, with 26 bases separating them. DNA for the CDR3: TGTGCCAGCAGCTTAAGGCTTAGGGAGCTGCGGACCCCAGGGACCCAGTACTTC. This translates into CASSLRLRELRTPGTQYF. Full variable domain (remainder filled in from reference TRBV7-2 and TRBJ2-5): GAGVSQSPSNKVTEKGKDVELRCDPISGHTALYWYRQSLGQGLEFLIYFQGNSAPDKSGLPSDRFSAERTGGSVSTLTIQRTQQEDSAVYLCASSLRLRELRTPGTQYFGPGTRLLVL.

The gene calls are TRBV30 and TRBJ2-3; D gene uncertain. This CDR3 is 13 amino acids long. CDR1 is GTSNPN and CDR2 is SVGIG in the germline V gene (reference sequence). Trimming took off 4 bases at V and 0 bases at J, with 8 bases between the two ends. Here the CDR3 reads CAWNPYSTDTQYF. CDR3 nucleotides: TGTGCCTGGAACCCCTACAGCACAGATACGCAGTATTTT.

The chain couples TRBV25-1 to TRBJ1-2, with D unresolved. CDR1 and CDR2 from the germline V gene are MGHDK and SYGVNS. V shed 1 base and J shed 7 bases, with 7 bases lying between them. The CDR3 contains 12 residues. In DNA, the CDR3 is TGTGCCAGCAGTGAATCCCAATTTGGCTACACCTTC. Translating gives CASSESQFGYTF.

This chain links TRBV4-1 with TRBJ2-7, with D hard to call. Germline CDR1 reads MGHRA; CDR2 reads YSYEKL. Trimming took 4 bases from V and 1 from J, leaving 14 bases between them. The CDR3 is 15 amino acids. CDR3 sequence: CASSLSEAVSYEQYF. DNA of the CDR3: TGCGCCAGCAGCCTGAGCGAGGCGGTTTCCTACGAGCAGTACTTC.

This clone was seen a few times. The rearrangement uses TRBV5-6 and TRBJ1-5, with 8 bases identical to TRBD1. The CDR3 has 15 amino acids. With 2 bases clipped from V and 5 bases from J, the junction kept 6 bases outside the gene matches. Germline CDR1 reads SGHDT; CDR2 reads YYEEEE. CDR3 sequence: CASSFGTGYDQPQHF. The CDR3 DNA follows: TGTGCCAGCAGCTTCGGGACAGGATATGATCAGCCCCAGCATTTT. The complete variable domain, with remaining parts taken from reference TRBV5-6 and TRBJ1-5, reads DAGVTQSPTHLIKTRGQQVTLRCSPKSGHDTVSWYQQALGQGPQFIFQYYEEEERQRGNFPDRFSGHQFPNYSSELNVNALLLGDSALYLCASSFGTGYDQPQHFGDGTRLSIL.

The genes are TRBV23-1 and TRBJ2-7; TRBD1 matches 7 bases. TRBV23-1 qualifies as an ORF whose function is uncertain. V trimming: 3 bases; J trimming: 5 bases; junction bases outside the gene matches: 10. CDR3 size: 15 residues. The CDR3 sequence is CASSHGDRAKNEQYF. Written as DNA, the CDR3 is TGCGCCAGCAGTCATGGAGACAGGGCTAAAAACGAGCAGTACTTC.

In its sample, this clone was seen a few times. The rearrangement uses TRBV23-1 and TRBJ1-2; no reliable D call. TRBV23-1 is an ORF for which the function is uncertain. The CDR3 sequence is 15 residues long. The V end lost 1 base, the J end lost 0 bases, and 9 bases lay between the germline ends. In DNA form, the CDR3 reads TGCGCCAGCAGTCAATTGGGAAAACCTAACTATGGCTACACCTTC. As protein: CASSQLGKPNYGYTF.

This rearrangement joins TRBV11-2 to TRBJ2-1; 7 bases are a match to TRBD1. Germline CDR1 and CDR2: SGHAT and FQNNGV. Unmatched junction bases numbered 4, after V lost 2 bases and J lost 9 bases. The CDR3 is 13 amino acids. The CDR3 loop is CASSLKGGGEQFF. CDR3 DNA: TGTGCCAGCAGCTTAAAAGGGGGCGGTGAGCAGTTCTTC. The entire variable domain, with the rest obtained from reference TRBV11-2 and TRBJ2-1, is as follows: EAGVAQSPRYKIIEKRQSVAFWCNPISGHATLYWYQQILGQGPKLLIQFQNNGVVDDSQLPKDRFSAERLKGVDSTLKIQPAKLEDSAVYLCASSLKGGGEQFFGPGTRLTVL.

The chain employs TRBV29-1 and TRBJ1-3; D gene unclear. With 6 bases removed from V and 2 bases from J, the gap between germline ends came to 11 bases. CDR1 is SQVTM, CDR2 ANQGSEA, per germline. The CDR3 length is 13 residues. The CDR3 loop reads CSVYRTPGNTIYF. The CDR3 DNA reads TGCAGCGTCTACCGTACCCCTGGAAACACCATATATTTT.

This clone was recorded a few times. The rearrangement links TRBV5-4 to TRBJ2-5; D call uncertain. V lost 1 base and J 5 bases, leaving 9 bases between the germline ends. The germline V gene has CDR1 SGHNT and CDR2 YYREEE (reference sequence). The CDR3 is made up of 13 amino acids. DNA of the CDR3: TGTGCCAGCAGCTTGAGGGTAGGGGAGACCCAGTACTTC. Its protein product is CASSLRVGETQYF.

With regard to this clone: The germline gene is not matched at one end of the junction; a read error may be the cause. The rearrangement uses TRBV7-7 and TRBJ2-5; D could derive from TRBD1 or TRBD2 (5 bases each). CDR1 and CDR2 from the germline V gene are SSHAT and FNYEAQ (reference sequence). CDR3 length: 13 amino acids. The CDR3: CASSLAWDETQYF. CDR3 sequence (DNA): TGTGCTAGCAGCTTAGCCTGGGACGAGACCCAGTACTTC.

CDR3 amino acids: CASSPNRRGNTGELFF. The DNA for the CDR3 is TGTGCCAGCAGCCCCAACCGTAGAGGAAACACCGGGGAGCTGTTTTTT. This chain uses TRBV7-2 with TRBJ2-2; D remains unclear. The ends were cut back, 5 bases at V and 2 bases at J, with 15 bases in the middle. The CDR3 extends over 16 amino acids. In germline, CDR1 is SGHTA, CDR2 FQGNSA.

This clone has only a few counts. This chain links TRBV29-1 with TRBJ1-2, with 7 bases matching TRBD1. Germline CDR1 SQVTM, CDR2 ANQGSEA. This CDR3 has 14 residues. V lost 0 bases to trimming and J lost 6 bases; unmatched junction nucleotides: 7. The CDR3 DNA sequence: TGCAGCGTTGAAGATTCCGAGACAGGGCATGGCTACACCTTC. It encodes CSVEDSETGHGYTF.

This sequence joins TRBV28 and TRBJ1-2; D is ambiguous. Germline V gene data show CDR1 as MDHEN and CDR2 as SYDVKM. Trimming cost V 7 bases and J 2 bases, with 5 bases left between them. This CDR3 is built from 11 residues. This chain's CDR3 is CASTGNYGYTF. CDR3 sequence (DNA): TGTGCCAGCACTGGGAACTATGGCTACACCTTC.

This clone has a count of ten or more. This chain links TRBV5-6 with TRBJ2-3; D not resolved. The V and J ends lost 2 bases and 2 bases respectively, with 6 bases between them. The CDR3 extends over 13 amino acids. Germline CDR1 SGHDT, CDR2 YYEEEE. DNA of the CDR3: TGTGCCAGCAGCTTCTGGGACACAGATACGCAGTATTTT. Translating it yields CASSFWDTDTQYF.

V is TRBV9 and J is TRBJ1-1, with a tentative D call TRBD1 (5 bases). CDR1 and CDR2 (germline): SGDLS, YYNGEE. Trimming stripped 1 base from V and 1 base from J, with 8 bases between. This CDR3 spans 14 amino acids. DNA of the CDR3: TGTGCCAGCAGCGTATCAGGGACGAACACTGAAGCTTTCTTT. This sequence encodes CASSVSGTNTEAFF.

This clone was detected a few times. The chain employs TRBV5-1 and TRBJ1-2; no definite D call. The germline CDR1 and CDR2 sequences are SGHRS and YFSETQ. This CDR3 comprises 12 residues. Trimming stripped 1 base from V and 6 bases from J, with 7 bases between. CDR3 amino acids: CASSLNGDGYTF. The CDR3 DNA reads as TGCGCCAGCAGCTTGAATGGGGATGGCTACACCTTC.

The rearrangement joins TRBV6-6 to TRBJ1-1, with D unclear. Germline CDR1 MNHNY, CDR2 SVGAGI (reference sequence). This CDR3 is built from 14 residues. V was shortened by 0 bases and J by 3 bases, with 8 bases between the two germline ends. The CDR3 DNA sequence: TGTGCCAGCAGTTACTCGGGCAAGGACACTGAAGCTTTCTTT. Residues: CASSYSGKDTEAFF.

This chain joins TRBV7-6 and TRBJ1-6; the match to TRBD1 covers 7 bases. The CDR3 is 14 residues long. CDR1 and CDR2 from the germline V gene are SGHVS and FNYEAQ. V was pared by 5 bases and J by 6 bases, with 4 bases of the junction left unmatched. The CDR3 DNA reads as TGTGCCAGCAGCACGGGACAGCTTAATTCACCCCTCCACTTT. Translation: CASSTGQLNSPLHF.

V and J are TRBV5-4 and TRBJ2-6; tentatively, D is TRBD2 (5 bases). Trimming took off 4 bases at V and 0 bases at J, with 14 bases between the two ends. The CDR3 runs to 17 residues. CDR1 is SGHNT, CDR2 YYREEE, per germline (reference sequence). CDR3 amino acids: CASSRPAVGSGANVLTF. The CDR3 DNA is TGTGCCAGCAGCCGACCAGCGGTAGGCTCTGGGGCCAACGTCCTGACTTTC.

The V call is TRBV7-2, the J call TRBJ1-6, with D unclear. Trimming left V 3 bases short and J 0 bases short, with 9 bases between. Germline CDR1 and CDR2: SGHTA and FQGNSA. The CDR3 contains 16 residues. The CDR3, as DNA: TGTGCCAGCAGCTTCATTCAGAGCTCCTATAATTCACCCCTCCACTTT. Encoded protein: CASSFIQSSYNSPLHF.

This clone was counted a few times. This chain links TRBV5-1 with TRBJ2-3; D might be TRBD2 (6 bases). Germline assignment: CDR1 SGHRS and CDR2 YFSETQ. With 0 bases removed from V and 6 bases from J, the gap between germline ends came to 8 bases. This CDR3 is built from 13 residues. CDR3 region: CASSLAGSDTQYF. The CDR3 nucleotides are TGCGCCAGCAGCTTGGCCGGGAGTGATACGCAGTATTTT.

This clone occurred once. The genes are TRBV4-1 and TRBJ1-6, with D unclear. V dropped 1 base and J dropped 9 bases, with 22 bases sitting between them. CDR3 size: 18 residues. Germline V gene data show CDR1 as MGHRA and CDR2 as YSYEKL. In DNA form, the CDR3 reads TGCGCCAGCAGCCAAGGAGGCGCCATGCGGCAGCCTTCTTCACCCCTCCACTTT. Amino acids: CASSQGGAMRQPSSPLHF.

This chain uses TRBV7-2 with TRBJ1-4; no clear D gene. CDR1 SGHTA and CDR2 FQGNSA come from the germline V gene. Trimming cost V 3 bases and J 7 bases, with 9 bases left between them. The CDR3 consists of 13 residues. The CDR3 DNA follows: TGTGCCAGCAGCTTTGTTGATGGTGAAAAACTGTTTTTT. Its protein product is CASSFVDGEKLFF.

The V call is TRBV4-3, the J call TRBJ2-7; TRBD1 matches at 7 bases. The CDR3 runs 15 residues. With 0 bases clipped from V and 0 bases from J, the junction kept 2 bases outside the gene matches. CDR1 and CDR2 from the germline V gene are LGHNA and YSLEER. CDR3 protein: CASSQDRDSSYEQYF. The CDR3 DNA is TGCGCCAGCAGCCAAGACCGGGACAGCTCCTACGAGCAGTACTTC.

This rearrangement joins TRBV10-3 to TRBJ2-1, with a weak D call TRBD2 (6 bases). The CDR3 consists of 15 residues. The germline CDR1 and CDR2 sequences are ENHRY and SYGVKD. The DNA of the CDR3 is TGTGCTACCTCCGGGACTCATTTGGCCTACAATGAGCAGTTCTTC. Translating it yields CATSGTHLAYNEQFF.

In its sample, this clone was seen a few times. This chain uses TRBV7-2 with TRBJ2-1, with D uncertain. Looked up from germline, CDR1 is SGHTA and CDR2 is FQGNSA. This CDR3 spans 12 amino acids. The ends were cut back, 5 bases at V and 6 bases at J, with 8 bases in the middle. The CDR3 loop is CASSPNTNEQFF. The CDR3, as DNA: TGTGCCAGCAGCCCCAACACCAATGAGCAGTTCTTC. The full variable domain, rest sourced from reference TRBV7-2 and TRBJ2-1, is GAGVSQSPSNKVTEKGKDVELRCDPISGHTALYWYRQSLGQGLEFLIYFQGNSAPDKSGLPSDRFSAERTGGSVSTLTIQRTQQEDSAVYLCASSPNTNEQFFGPGTRLTVL.

The chain couples TRBV25-1 to TRBJ1-2; 8 bases fit TRBD1. The germline V gene encodes CDR1 MGHDK and CDR2 SYGVNS. Trimming took 4 bases from V and 4 from J; bases not matched to a gene: 11. The CDR3 has 16 amino acids. The CDR3 region has the DNA TGTGCCAGCAGTGCCTCCCAAAGGGACAGGACCTATGGCTACACCTTC. Translating it yields CASSASQRDRTYGYTF.